Listed below are T cell receptor beta chains from one sample, sequenced in a study of CD8+ T cells in alopecia areata. The method was immunoSEQ multiplex PCR; TCRdb's version includes in-frame clones alone and lacks a portion of them. The data hold about 76,000 clones, with around two thirds observed a single time. The starting material was CD8+ T cells sorted from blood, obtained at week 24, from a patient treated with tofacitinib. These receptors came from a human donor with alopecia areata. Both conserved end residues are part of each CDR3. D genes are given only for firm matches. Rows may omit the clone size; those that give it use once, few, many or a size class.

TRBV4-1,NA,TRBD2,TRBJ2-5,CASSQLWTSVQETQYF,TGCGCCAGCAGCCAACTATGGACTAGCGTCCAAGAGACCCAGTACTTC
TRBV27,NA,TRBD2,TRBJ2-1,CASSLHGGGSYNEQFF,TGTGCCAGCAGTTTACATGGGGGGGGATCCTACAATGAGCAGTTCTTC
TRBV5-1,NA,TRBD1,TRBJ1-2,CASSLRQGSYYGYTF,TGCGCCAGCAGCCTCCGACAGGGTTCCTACTATGGCTACACCTTC
TRBV28,NA,TRBD1,TRBJ2-7,CASSWTGGYEQYF,TGTGCCAGCAGCTGGACAGGGGGCTACGAGCAGTACTTC
TRBV4-1,NA,TRBD1,TRBJ2-1,CASSLGQFSGNEQFF,TGCGCCAGCAGCCTGGGACAGTTTTCGGGGAATGAGCAGTTCTTC
TRBV13,once,NA,TRBJ1-1,CASSPDSQTAFF,TGTGCCAGCAGCCCTGACAGTCAGACAGCTTTCTTT
TRBV29-1,once,NA,TRBJ1-4,CSVGGETNEKLFF,TGCAGCGTTGGAGGGGAAACTAATGAAAAACTGTTTTTT
TRBV2,NA,NA,TRBJ2-1,CASSAHPSYNEQFF,TGTGCCAGCAGTGCCCACCCTAGCTACAATGAGCAGTTCTTC
TRBV9,NA,NA,TRBJ1-1,CASSELGGGRRAEAFF,TGTGCCAGCAGCGAACTCGGGGGAGGTCGACGCGCTGAAGCTTTCTTT
TRBV28,few,TRBD1,TRBJ1-2,CASRSVGQLYGYTF,TGTGCCAGCAGGTCCGTGGGACAGTTATATGGCTACACCTTC
TRBV6-5,few,NA,TRBJ1-1,CASSYRPTNTEAFF,TGTGCCAGCAGTTACAGGCCCACGAACACTGAAGCTTTCTTT
TRBV2,NA,NA,TRBJ1-2,CASSDTIPPTGYTF,TGTGCCAGCAGTGACACCATTCCCCCCACTGGCTACACCTTC
TRBV5-1,NA,TRBD1,TRBJ2-7,CASSFVDRAPYEQYF,TGCGCCAGCAGCTTTGTGGACAGGGCCCCCTACGAGCAGTACTTC
TRBV6-5,NA,TRBD2,TRBJ2-1,CASSPGLDNYNEQFF,TGTGCCAGCAGTCCGGGACTAGATAACTACAATGAGCAGTTCTTC
TRBV7-2,few,NA,TRBJ2-7,CASSFQAIYEQYF,TGTGCCAGCAGCTTTCAAGCCATTTACGAGCAGTACTTC
TRBV2,NA,TRBD1,TRBJ2-7,CASSRQGPPYEQYF,TGTGCCAGCAGCCGACAGGGTCCCCCCTACGAGCAGTACTTC
TRBV28,NA,NA,TRBJ2-7,CASSLEADPGYEQYF,TGTGCCAGCAGTTTGGAAGCGGACCCCGGCTACGAGCAGTACTTC
TRBV27,NA,NA,TRBJ1-5,CASSLTGDQPQHF,TGTGCCAGCAGTTTGACAGGTGATCAGCCCCAGCATTTT
TRBV19,NA,TRBD2,TRBJ2-1,CASSNGLAGVVNEQFF,TGTGCCAGTAGTAACGGACTAGCGGGAGTTGTCAATGAGCAGTTCTTC
TRBV27,once,NA,TRBJ2-7,CASSLAGTTYEQYF,TGTGCCAGCAGTTTGGCGGGTACAACCTACGAGCAGTACTTC
TRBV27,NA,NA,TRBJ1-1,CASSTSTGTYTEAFF,TGTGCCAGCAGCACCTCCACAGGGACTTACACTGAAGCTTTCTTT
TRBV5-1,NA,NA,TRBJ2-7,CASSEGPYGTKGLYEQYF,TGCGCCAGCAGCGAGGGGCCTTACGGGACAAAGGGACTCTACGAGCAGTACTTC
TRBV15,NA,NA,TRBJ1-1,CATSSFRVENTEAFF,TGTGCCACCAGCAGCTTCAGGGTTGAGAACACTGAAGCTTTCTTT
TRBV9,NA,NA,TRBJ2-6,CASSSGANVLTF,TGTGCCAGCAGCTCTGGGGCCAACGTCCTGACTTTC
TRBV27,NA,NA,TRBJ2-7,CASSRGFSYEQYF,TGTGCCAGCAGTCGGGGATTTTCCTACGAGCAGTACTTC
TRBV28,NA,NA,TRBJ2-3,CASSPRRGRSPTDTQYF,TGTGCCAGCAGTCCCCGCAGGGGAAGATCCCCCACAGATACGCAGTATTTT